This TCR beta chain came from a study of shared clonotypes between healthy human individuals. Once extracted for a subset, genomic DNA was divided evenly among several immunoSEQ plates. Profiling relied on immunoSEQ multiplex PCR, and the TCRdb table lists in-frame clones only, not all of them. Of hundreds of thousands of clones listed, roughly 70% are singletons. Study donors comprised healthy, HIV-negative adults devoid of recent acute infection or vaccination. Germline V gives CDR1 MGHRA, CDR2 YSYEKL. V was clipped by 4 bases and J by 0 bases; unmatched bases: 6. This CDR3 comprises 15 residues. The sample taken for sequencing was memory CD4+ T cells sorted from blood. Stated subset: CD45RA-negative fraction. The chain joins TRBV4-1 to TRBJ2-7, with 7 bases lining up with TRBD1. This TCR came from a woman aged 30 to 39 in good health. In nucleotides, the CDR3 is TGCGCCAGCAGCCCCGCGGACAGGATCTCCTACGAGCAGTACTTC. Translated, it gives CASSPADRISYEQYF.